The rows below give T cell receptor beta chains drawn from one sample of a study of shared clonotypes between healthy human individuals. Clones were read by immunoSEQ multiplex PCR, and TCRdb kept only the in-frame ones, dropping some. The table lists some 1,900,000 clones, over 85% of them singletons. The sample comprised naive CD8+ T cells sorted from blood. Receptors originate from a man aged 18 to 35 in good health. Each CDR3 is given with its conserved first and last residue. D genes are given only for firm matches. Part of the rows lack a size; the others show once, few, many or a class for expanded clones.

cdr3_nt cdr3_aa clone_size v_call d_call j_call
TGCGCCAGCAGCCAAGACGACGGTGACTCCTACAATGAGCAGTTCTTC CASSQDDGDSYNEQFF few TRBV4-1 . TRBJ2-1
TGTGCCAGCAGTGAAACGGGGAGCACAGATACGCAGTATTTT CASSETGSTDTQYF . TRBV27 . TRBJ2-3
TGTGCCAGCAGTTACTCCGAGGGAGCTAACTATGGCTACACCTTC CASSYSEGANYGYTF once TRBV6-5 . TRBJ1-2
TGTGCCAGCAGCCGGGACGGTTCCTACGAGCAGTACTTC CASSRDGSYEQYF . TRBV7-6 . TRBJ2-7
TGTGCCATCAGCGAGGCTAGCGGGAGCTTCTACGAGCAGTACTTC CAISEASGSFYEQYF . TRBV10-3 TRBD2 TRBJ2-7
TGTGCCAGCAGTGAGTCCGGGACTGGGGCCAACGTCCTGACTTTC CASSESGTGANVLTF . TRBV25-1 . TRBJ2-6
TGCGCCAGCAGCCACCAGGGGTCTATACACCAAGAGACCCAGTACTTC CASSHQGSIHQETQYF . TRBV4-1 . TRBJ2-5
TGTGCCAGCAGTTTGGCGGACAGAACTGAAGCTTTCTTT CASSLADRTEAFF . TRBV28 . TRBJ1-1
TGTGCCAGCAGTGAAGCGGAGGTATACCTTAAAGAGACCCAGTACTTC CASSEAEVYLKETQYF . TRBV2 . TRBJ2-5
TGTGCCAGCAGCTTGGAAACAGGGGGCTGGGAGACCCAGTACTTC CASSLETGGWETQYF . TRBV5-8 TRBD1 TRBJ2-5
TGTGCCAGCAGTGTCTGGGGAACTGGAAACACCATATATTTT CASSVWGTGNTIYF few TRBV6-1 . TRBJ1-3
TGTGCCAGCAGCGTAGGGAACGGATATAGCAATCAGCCCCAGCATTTT CASSVGNGYSNQPQHF . TRBV9 . TRBJ1-5
TGTGCCATCAGTACAGTCCCGGGACTAGGGACCCCCACAGATAATACGCAGTATTTT CAISTVPGLGTPTDNTQYF . TRBV10-3 TRBD2 TRBJ2-3
TGTGCCAGCAGCTCTACAAGTTCCTCATCCTACGAGCAGTACTTC CASSSTSSSSYEQYF . TRBV7-9 . TRBJ2-7
TGTGCCAGCAGCTTACTGGGCGGGGTGGTGAAGAATGAGCAGTTCTTC CASSLLGGVVKNEQFF . TRBV11-2 . TRBJ2-1
TGTGCCAGCAGCCACCTTCGGGGACCCTTGGGCGAGCAGTACTTC CASSHLRGPLGEQYF . TRBV7-9 . TRBJ2-7
TGTGCCAGCAGCTTAGGGGACTTCGCGAACACCGGGGAGCTGTTTTTT CASSLGDFANTGELFF . TRBV7-9 . TRBJ2-2
TGTGCCAGCAGTGCCGGGGGCGGGGGCCGCTACGAGCAGTACTTC CASSAGGGGRYEQYF . TRBV28 . TRBJ2-7
TGTGCCAGCAGCTTCGGGGGCTCCTACGAGCAGTACTTC CASSFGGSYEQYF . TRBV7-9 . TRBJ2-7
TGTGCCAGCAGCTGGACCGGGAGCTCCTACGAGCAGTACTTC CASSWTGSSYEQYF . TRBV7-9 . TRBJ2-7
TGCGCCAGCAGCTGGGGGACTAGTGGTGCCTACGAGCAGTACTTC CASSWGTSGAYEQYF . TRBV5-1 TRBD2 TRBJ2-7
TGTGCCAGCAAACGGAGGGAGGACACTGAAGCTTTCTTT CASKRREDTEAFF . TRBV2 . TRBJ1-1
TGTGCCAGCAGCGTAGATGGGGATAGTTACTATGGCTACACCTTC CASSVDGDSYYGYTF . TRBV9 . TRBJ1-2
TGCGCCAGCAGCGCACCCTTCTTGCGGGAGAACACCGGGGAGCTGTTTTTT CASSAPFLRENTGELFF . TRBV4-1 . TRBJ2-2
TGCGCCAGCAGCTTGGCTGTGGGAACCGCCTACGAGCAGTACTTC CASSLAVGTAYEQYF . TRBV5-1 . TRBJ2-7
TGTGCCAGCAGTTCCAAATTAAAAGACTACGAGCAGTACTTC CASSSKLKDYEQYF . TRBV6-5 . TRBJ2-7
TGTGCCAGCAGTCACCAGGGTGGTGAGCAGTACTTC CASSHQGGEQYF once TRBV27 . TRBJ2-7
TGTGCCAGCAGCTTCGGAACAGGGGCGTTCTACGAGCAGTACTTC CASSFGTGAFYEQYF . TRBV11-2 TRBD1 TRBJ2-7
TGTGCCAGCAGCTCAGGGACAGATCAGCCCCAGCATTTT CASSSGTDQPQHF . TRBV5-6 TRBD1 TRBJ1-5
TGTGCCAGCAGCCCCCCCATGGGAAACACTGAAGCTTTCTTT CASSPPMGNTEAFF . TRBV5-6 . TRBJ1-1
TGTGCCATCGCAGGGGATACCTACAATGAGCAGTTCTTC CAIAGDTYNEQFF . TRBV10-3 . TRBJ2-1
TGTGCCAGCAGCTTCCGGGAGGGTTCCTACGAGCAGTACTTC CASSFREGSYEQYF . TRBV7-2 TRBD2 TRBJ2-7
TGTGCCAGCAGCGTAGTCCCAGGGGAGACCCACGAGCAGTACTTC CASSVVPGETHEQYF . TRBV9 . TRBJ2-7
TGTGCCAGTAGGACCGCGGGTTGGGGAGGTGGCGGGGAGCTGTTTTTT CASRTAGWGGGGELFF . TRBV19 . TRBJ2-2
TGCGCCAGCAGCCAAGCAAGACAGGGGGCCTACGAGCAGTACTTC CASSQARQGAYEQYF . TRBV4-3 TRBD1 TRBJ2-7
TGTGCCAGCAGTGAAGCAGGGCTCGGGGAGCAGTTCTTC CASSEAGLGEQFF . TRBV6-1 . TRBJ2-1
TGCGCCAGCAGCCCTGCGACTAGCGGGTACGAGCAGTACTTC CASSPATSGYEQYF . TRBV4-1 TRBD2 TRBJ2-7
TGCGCCAGCAGCCAAGTAAGGCTAGCGGGGAGCTACGAGCAGTACTTC CASSQVRLAGSYEQYF . TRBV4-3 TRBD2 TRBJ2-7
TGTGCCAGCAGAGGACAGGCCCAGAACACTGAAGCTTTCTTT CASRGQAQNTEAFF once TRBV6-1 TRBD1 TRBJ1-1
TGTGCCAGCAGCTTAATCGCAGGGGAAAATGAGCAGTTCTTC CASSLIAGENEQFF . TRBV11-3 . TRBJ2-1
TGTGCCTGGAGTGTCGGAAGCGACTATGGCTACACCTTC CAWSVGSDYGYTF . TRBV30 . TRBJ1-2
TGTGCCAGCAGCCCGACCGGGACTAGCCTAAGCACAGATACGCAGTATTTT CASSPTGTSLSTDTQYF . TRBV7-9 TRBD2 TRBJ2-3
TGTGCCAGCAGCGCAGCTTCAGGGACAGATACGCAGTATTTT CASSAASGTDTQYF . TRBV7-3 . TRBJ2-3
TGTGCCAGTAGTCGTCTAGGGGGGTATCAGCCCCAGCATTTT CASSRLGGYQPQHF . TRBV19 . TRBJ1-5
TGTGCCAGCAGCTTAGATAGGGGTACTGGAAACACCATATATTTT CASSLDRGTGNTIYF . TRBV7-6 . TRBJ1-3
TGTGCCAGCAGTCTCGGACAGGGAACATCCCTGTTTTTT CASSLGQGTSLFF . TRBV27 TRBD1 TRBJ1-4
TGTGCCAGCGGGGGCACGGCCCAATACAATGAGCAGTTCTTC CASGGTAQYNEQFF . TRBV7-2 . TRBJ2-1
TGTGCCAGCAGCCACCGCTCGACAGGAGACACTGAAGCTTTCTTT CASSHRSTGDTEAFF . TRBV7-9 . TRBJ1-1
TGTGCCAGCAGCCAAGAGGGAGGGGGAGGCTATGGCTACACCTTC CASSQEGGGGYGYTF . TRBV13 . TRBJ1-2
TGTGCCAGCAGTGAAGAGGACGGGTTCGGTCAGCCCCAGCATTTT CASSEEDGFGQPQHF . TRBV6-1 . TRBJ1-5
TGTGCCAGCAGTTTGATCGGGGGTAGCACTGAAGCTTTCTTT CASSLIGGSTEAFF . TRBV27 . TRBJ1-1